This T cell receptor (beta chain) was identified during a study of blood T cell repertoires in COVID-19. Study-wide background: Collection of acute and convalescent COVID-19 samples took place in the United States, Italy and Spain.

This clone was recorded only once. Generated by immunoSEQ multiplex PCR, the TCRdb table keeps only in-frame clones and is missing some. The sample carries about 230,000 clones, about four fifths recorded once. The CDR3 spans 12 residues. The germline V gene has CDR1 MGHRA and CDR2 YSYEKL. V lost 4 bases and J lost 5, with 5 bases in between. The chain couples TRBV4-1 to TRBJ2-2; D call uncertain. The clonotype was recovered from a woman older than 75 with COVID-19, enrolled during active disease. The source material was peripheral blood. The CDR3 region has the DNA TGCGCCAGCAGCCGCGAGACCGGGGAGCTGTTTTTT. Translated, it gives CASSRETGELFF.